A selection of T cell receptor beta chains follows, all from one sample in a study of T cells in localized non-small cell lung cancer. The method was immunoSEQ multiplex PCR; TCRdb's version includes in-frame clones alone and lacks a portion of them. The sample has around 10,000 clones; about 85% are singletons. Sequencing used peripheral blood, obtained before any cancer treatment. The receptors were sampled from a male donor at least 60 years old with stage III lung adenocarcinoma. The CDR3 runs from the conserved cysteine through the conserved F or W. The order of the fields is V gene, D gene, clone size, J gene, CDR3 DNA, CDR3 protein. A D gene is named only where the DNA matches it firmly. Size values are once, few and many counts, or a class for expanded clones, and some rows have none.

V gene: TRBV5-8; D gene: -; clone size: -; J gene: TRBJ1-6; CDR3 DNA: TGTGCCAGCAGCTTGTATCAAAGGAGCTCCTATAATTCACCCCTCCACTTT; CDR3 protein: CASSLYQRSSYNSPLHF
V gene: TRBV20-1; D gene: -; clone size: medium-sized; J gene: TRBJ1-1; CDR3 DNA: TGCAGTGCTAGTAAGCGTGAAGCTTTCTTT; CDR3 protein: CSASKREAFF
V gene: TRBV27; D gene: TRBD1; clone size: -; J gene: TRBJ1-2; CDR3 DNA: TGTGCCAGCAGTGTTGACAGGGCCTATGGCTACACCTTC; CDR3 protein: CASSVDRAYGYTF
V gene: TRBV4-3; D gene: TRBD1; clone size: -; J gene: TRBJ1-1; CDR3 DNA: TGCGCCAGCAGCCAAGACCACACACAGGGGGCAAACACTGAAGCTTTCTTT; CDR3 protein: CASSQDHTQGANTEAFF
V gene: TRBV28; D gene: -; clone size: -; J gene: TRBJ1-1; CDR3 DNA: TGTGCCAGCAGTTTATCGATATCGCAGCCTGAAGCTTTCTTT; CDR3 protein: CASSLSISQPEAFF
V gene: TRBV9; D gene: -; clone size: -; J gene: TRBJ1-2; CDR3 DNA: TGTGCCAGCAGCGGTGGCCGGGCCTATGGCTACACCTTC; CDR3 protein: CASSGGRAYGYTF
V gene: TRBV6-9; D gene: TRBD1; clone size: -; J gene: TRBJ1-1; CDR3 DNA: TGTGCCAGCAAAACACAGGGGTTGAACACTGAAGCTTTCTTT; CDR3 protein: CASKTQGLNTEAFF
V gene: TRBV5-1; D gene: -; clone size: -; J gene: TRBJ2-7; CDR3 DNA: TGCGCCAGCAGCCCGGACGGACCCTACGAGCAGTACTTC; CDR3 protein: CASSPDGPYEQYF
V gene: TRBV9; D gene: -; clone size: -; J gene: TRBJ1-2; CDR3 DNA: TGTGCCAGCAGCGTAGCAGGGGAGCGGTATGGCTACACCTTC; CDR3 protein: CASSVAGERYGYTF
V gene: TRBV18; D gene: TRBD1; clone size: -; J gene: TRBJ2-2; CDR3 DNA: TGTGCCAGCTCCCGCCTACAGGGGCGCAACACCGGGGAGCTGTTTTTT; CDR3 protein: CASSRLQGRNTGELFF
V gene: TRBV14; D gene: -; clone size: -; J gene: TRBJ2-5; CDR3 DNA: TGTGCCAGCAGCCACGGGTCTCAAGAGACCCAGTACTTC; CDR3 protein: CASSHGSQETQYF
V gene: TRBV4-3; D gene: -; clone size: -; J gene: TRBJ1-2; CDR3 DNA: TGCGCCAGCAGCCAAGGTTGGGGCCAGGGGCATGGCTACACCTTC; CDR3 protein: CASSQGWGQGHGYTF
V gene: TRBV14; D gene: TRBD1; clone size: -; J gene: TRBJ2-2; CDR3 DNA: TGTGCCAGCAGCCAACGGACAGGGGGCGCGTCCGGGGAGCTGTTTTTT; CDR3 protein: CASSQRTGGASGELFF
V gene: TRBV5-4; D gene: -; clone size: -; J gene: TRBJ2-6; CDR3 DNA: TGTGCCAGCAGGAAGATGGTAGTCTTAGGCTCTGGGGCCAACGTCCTGACTTTC; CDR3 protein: CASRKMVVLGSGANVLTF
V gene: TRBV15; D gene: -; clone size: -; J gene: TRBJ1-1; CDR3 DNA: TGTGCCACCAGCTGGAACACTGAAGCTTTCTTT; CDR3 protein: CATSWNTEAFF
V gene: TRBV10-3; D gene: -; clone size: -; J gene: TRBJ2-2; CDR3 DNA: TGTGCCATCAGTGATCGGGGGAGGATGAGCACCGGGGAGCTGTTTTTT; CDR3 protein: CAISDRGRMSTGELFF
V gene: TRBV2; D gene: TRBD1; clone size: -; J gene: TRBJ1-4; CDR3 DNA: TGTGCCAGCAGCTTTACAGGGGGGCTTAATGAAAAACTGTTTTTT; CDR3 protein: CASSFTGGLNEKLFF
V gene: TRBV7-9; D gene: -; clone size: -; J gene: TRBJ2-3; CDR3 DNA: TGTGCCAGCAGCCACACTTACCGGGACGAGCTCGACGCAGATACGCAGTATTTT; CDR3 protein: CASSHTYRDELDADTQYF
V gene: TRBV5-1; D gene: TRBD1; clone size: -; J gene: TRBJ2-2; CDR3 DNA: TGCGCCAGCAGCTTGACGGTCCCGGGACAGGGGGCCGGGGAGCTGTTTTTT; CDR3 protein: CASSLTVPGQGAGELFF
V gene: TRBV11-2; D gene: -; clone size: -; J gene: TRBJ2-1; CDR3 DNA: TGTGCCAGCAGCGGGACGAACTACAATGAGCAGTTCTTC; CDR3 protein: CASSGTNYNEQFF
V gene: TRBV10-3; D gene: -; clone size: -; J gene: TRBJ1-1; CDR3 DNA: TGTGCCATCAGTGAGTCGTTGGGAATCGAAGCTTTCTTT; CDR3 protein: CAISESLGIEAFF
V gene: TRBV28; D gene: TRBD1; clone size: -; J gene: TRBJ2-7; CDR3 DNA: TGTGCCACCGATCCAGACAGGGGCTACGAGCAGTACTTC; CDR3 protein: CATDPDRGYEQYF
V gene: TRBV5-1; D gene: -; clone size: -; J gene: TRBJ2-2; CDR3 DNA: TGCGCCAGCACCCCTATAGTTTCCGGGGAGCTGTTTTTT; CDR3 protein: CASTPIVSGELFF
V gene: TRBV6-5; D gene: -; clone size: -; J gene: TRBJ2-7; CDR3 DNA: TGTGCCAGCAGGTCGGGCGCGGCGACCGAGCAGTACTTC; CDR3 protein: CASRSGAATEQYF
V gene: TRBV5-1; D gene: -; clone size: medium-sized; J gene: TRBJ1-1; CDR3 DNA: TGCGCCAGCAGCGTTGTAGGGTACACTGAAGCTTTCTTT; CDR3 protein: CASSVVGYTEAFF
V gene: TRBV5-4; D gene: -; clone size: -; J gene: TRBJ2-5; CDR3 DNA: TGTGCCAGCACCCCTAACGTCATGGGACGAGAGACCCAGTACTTC; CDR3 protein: CASTPNVMGRETQYF
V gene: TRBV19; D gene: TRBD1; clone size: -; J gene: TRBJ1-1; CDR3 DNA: TGTGCCAGTAGTGCGGAAGCCGGGACAGGGGTCACTGAAGCTTTCTTT; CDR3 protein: CASSAEAGTGVTEAFF
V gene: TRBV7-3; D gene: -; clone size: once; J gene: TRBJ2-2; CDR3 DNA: TGTGCCAGCAGCTTAACGCCCTGGGGAGGAGGACTGAACACCGGGGAGCTGTTTTTT; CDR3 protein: CASSLTPWGGGLNTGELFF
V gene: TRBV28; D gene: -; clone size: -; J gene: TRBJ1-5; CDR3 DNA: TGTGCCAGCAGTTTAAGGACTTCGTATAGCAATCAGCCCCAGCATTTT; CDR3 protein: CASSLRTSYSNQPQHF
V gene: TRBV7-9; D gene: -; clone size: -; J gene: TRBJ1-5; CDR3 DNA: TGTGCCAGCAGCCTAGGGGAGAGCAATCAGCCCCAGCATTTT; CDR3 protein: CASSLGESNQPQHF
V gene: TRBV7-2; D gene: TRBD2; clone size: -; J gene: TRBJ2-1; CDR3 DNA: TGTGCCAGCAGCCGTCGGACTAGCGGGGGCCTGAGCTCCTACAATGAGCAGTTCTTC; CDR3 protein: CASSRRTSGGLSSYNEQFF
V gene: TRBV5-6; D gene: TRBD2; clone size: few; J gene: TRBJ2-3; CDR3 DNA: TGTGCCAGCAGCCCCCGACTAGCGGGGGGAGCAGATACGCAGTATTTT; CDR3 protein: CASSPRLAGGADTQYF
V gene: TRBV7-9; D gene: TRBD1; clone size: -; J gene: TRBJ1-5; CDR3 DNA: TGTGCCAGCAGCGAGAGGACAGGGGGGCCCCAGCATTTT; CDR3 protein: CASSERTGGPQHF
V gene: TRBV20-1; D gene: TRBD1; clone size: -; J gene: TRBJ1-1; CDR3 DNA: TGCAGTGCTAAAGGACAGGGGCCGGCTTTCTTT; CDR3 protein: CSAKGQGPAFF
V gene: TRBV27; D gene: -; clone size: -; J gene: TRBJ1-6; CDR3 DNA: TGTGCCAGCAGCTTAAGCTCCTATAATTCACCCCTCCACTTT; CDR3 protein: CASSLSSYNSPLHF
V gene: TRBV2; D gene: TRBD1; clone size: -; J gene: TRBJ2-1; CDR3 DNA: TGTGCCAGCAGTACAGGGGGCGCGGGCAATGAGCAGTTCTTC; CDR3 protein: CASSTGGAGNEQFF
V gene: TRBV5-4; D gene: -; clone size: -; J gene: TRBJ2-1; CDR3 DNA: TGTGCCAGCAGCATAACTGGCGCAGGGGACTACAATGAGCAGTTCTTC; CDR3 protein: CASSITGAGDYNEQFF
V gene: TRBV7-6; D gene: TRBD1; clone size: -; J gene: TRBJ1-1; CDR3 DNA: TGTGCCAGCAGCTCTGTTACAGGGGTGGGCACTGAAGCTTTCTTT; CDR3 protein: CASSSVTGVGTEAFF
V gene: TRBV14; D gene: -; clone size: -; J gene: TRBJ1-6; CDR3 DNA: TGTGCCAGCAGCCTAAGACTTAATTCACCCCGCCACTTT; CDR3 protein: CASSLRLNSPRHF
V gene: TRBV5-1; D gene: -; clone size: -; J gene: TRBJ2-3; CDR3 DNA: TGCGCCAGCAGCTTGGATGCAGCGGAGGCAGATACGCAGTATTTT; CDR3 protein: CASSLDAAEADTQYF
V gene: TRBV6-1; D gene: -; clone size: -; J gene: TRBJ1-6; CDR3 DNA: TGTGCCAGCAGTGCAAGACAAGGTGATTCACCCCTCCACTTT; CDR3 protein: CASSARQGDSPLHF
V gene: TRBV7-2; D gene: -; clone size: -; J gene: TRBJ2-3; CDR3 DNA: TGTGCCAGCAGCTATTGGACAGGCACAGATACGCAGTATTTT; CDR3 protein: CASSYWTGTDTQYF
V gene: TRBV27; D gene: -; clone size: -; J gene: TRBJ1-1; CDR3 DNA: TGTGCCAGCAGTTTGACCGTGAACACTGAAGCTTTCTTT; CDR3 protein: CASSLTVNTEAFF
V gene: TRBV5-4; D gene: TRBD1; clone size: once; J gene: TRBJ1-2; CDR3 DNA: TGTGCCAGCAGCTTGAGTGCAGGGGGCGATGGCTACACCTTC; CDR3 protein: CASSLSAGGDGYTF
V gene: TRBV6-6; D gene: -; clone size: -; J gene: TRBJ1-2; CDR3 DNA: TGTGCCAGCAGTTACTCAAGGGGGAAAGGGCGGGGCTACACCTTC; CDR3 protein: CASSYSRGKGRGYTF
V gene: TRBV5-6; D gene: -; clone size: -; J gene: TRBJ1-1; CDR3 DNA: TGTGCCAGCAGCTTAGGGCTTCTCGGGGCTGAAGCTTTCTTT; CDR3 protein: CASSLGLLGAEAFF
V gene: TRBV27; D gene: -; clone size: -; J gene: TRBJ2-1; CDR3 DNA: TGTGCCAGCACTTTTATTGGCTCCTACAATGAGCAGTTCTTC; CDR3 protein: CASTFIGSYNEQFF
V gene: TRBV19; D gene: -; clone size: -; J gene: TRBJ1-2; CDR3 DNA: TGTGCCAGTAGTATTCAGGTTTCCTCCTATGGCTACACCTTC; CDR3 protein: CASSIQVSSYGYTF
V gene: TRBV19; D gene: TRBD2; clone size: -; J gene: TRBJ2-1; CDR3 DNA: TGTGCCAGTAGTAAGGCGGGGGGGGAGCAGTTCTTC; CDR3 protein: CASSKAGGEQFF
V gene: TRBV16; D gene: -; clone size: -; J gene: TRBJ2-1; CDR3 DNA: TGTGCCAGCAGCCAATCCCAAGGGGGGCTCCACTTTTACAATGAGCAGTTCTTC; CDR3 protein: CASSQSQGGLHFYNEQFF
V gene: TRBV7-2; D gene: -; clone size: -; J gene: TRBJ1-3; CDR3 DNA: TGTGCCACCGCCTTGGGGCAGGCGGGATCTGGAAACACCATATATTTT; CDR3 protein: CATALGQAGSGNTIYF
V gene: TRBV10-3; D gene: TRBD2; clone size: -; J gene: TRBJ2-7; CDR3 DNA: TGTGCCATCAGGCAGGGTAGCGGGAGGGCGGCCTACGAGCAGTACTTC; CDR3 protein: CAIRQGSGRAAYEQYF
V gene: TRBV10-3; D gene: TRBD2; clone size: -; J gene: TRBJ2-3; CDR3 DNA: TGTGCCATCAGTGAGGCTAGCGGGAGTGTAGGAGATACGCAGTATTTT; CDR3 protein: CAISEASGSVGDTQYF
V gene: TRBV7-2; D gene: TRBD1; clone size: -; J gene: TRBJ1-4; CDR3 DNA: TGTGCCAGCAGCTTCCAGGGGGGAGCTGAAAAACTGTTTTTT; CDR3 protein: CASSFQGGAEKLFF